These 10 T cell receptor beta chains were all obtained from the same sample, sequenced in a study of blood T cell repertoires in COVID-19. Sequenced by immunoSEQ multiplex PCR; TCRdb stores in-frame clones only, minus some. The sample has roughly 180,000 clones; approximately 77% are singletons. Sequencing was performed on peripheral blood. The receptors come from a woman aged 80 or over with active or convalescent COVID-19.

This chain joins TRBV7-8 and TRBJ2-7, with 7 bases fitting TRBD2. The length of the CDR3 is 13 residues. CDR1 SGHVS and CDR2 FQNEAQ come from the germline V gene. J lost 5 bases, V lost 5 bases, and 6 bases had no gene match. CDR3 sequence reads: CASSREREDEQYF. CDR3 DNA: TGTGCCAGCAGCCGAGAACGGGAGGACGAGCAGTACTTC.

This sequence joins TRBV19 and TRBJ2-1; 15 positions agree with TRBD2. The trim removed 5 bases at V and 7 bases at J, leaving 9 bases unmatched. Germline V gene lookup returns CDR1 LNHDA and CDR2 SQIVND (reference sequence). The CDR3 loop spans 17 amino acids. DNA of the CDR3: TGTGCCAGTAGTCCCCCGGGACTAGCGGGAGGACTAAATGAGCAGTTCTTC. It yields the protein CASSPPGLAGGLNEQFF. Based on the CDR3 plus reference TRBV19 and TRBJ2-1, the full variable domain is DGGITQSPKYLFRKEGQNVTLSCEQNLNHDAMYWYRQDPGQGLRLIYYSQIVNDFQKGDIAEGYSVSREKKESFPLTVTSAQKNPTAFYLCASSPPGLAGGLNEQFFGPGTRLTVL.

This clone appeared a single time. The V and J genes are TRBV6-5 and TRBJ1-1; 7 positions agree with TRBD1. The CDR3 is 15 residues long. V gave up 4 bases and J gave up 6 bases; unmatched junction bases: 11. CDR1 is MNHEY, CDR2 SVGAGI, per germline. The CDR3 loop is CASSLGYGQASEAFF. As DNA, the CDR3 is TGTGCCAGCAGTTTGGGATACGGACAGGCGTCTGAAGCTTTCTTT.

The chain joins TRBV27 to TRBJ1-6; D ambiguous. The V end lost 6 bases, the J end lost 10 bases, and 19 bases lay between the germline ends. In germline, CDR1 is MNHEY, CDR2 SMNVEV (reference sequence). The CDR3 is 15 residues long. CDR3: CASSREHPGVSPLHF. The CDR3 bases are TGTGCCAGCAGCCGGGAGCACCCTGGGGTCTCACCCCTCCACTTT.

Points on this clone: Other DNA sequences in this sample translate to the same CDR3. This chain uses TRBV6-6 with TRBJ1-6; 7 bases align to TRBD1. Losses at the gene ends were 4 bases for V and 3 bases for J; bases not matched to a gene: 0. The CDR3 is 14 residues long. Germline V gene sequence: CDR1 MNHNY, CDR2 SVGAGI (reference sequence). CDR3 loop: CASSWDSYNSPLHF. CDR3 DNA sequence: TGTGCCAGCAGTTGGGACAGCTATAATTCACCCCTCCACTTT.

The genes are TRBV28 and TRBJ1-2, with 7 nucleotides matching TRBD1. This CDR3 spans 13 amino acids. CDR1 MDHEN and CDR2 SYDVKM come from the germline V gene. With 6 bases clipped from V and 2 bases from J, the junction kept 3 bases outside the gene matches. As DNA, the CDR3 is TGTGCCAGCAGAGACAGGGCCAACTATGGCTACACCTTC. It encodes CASRDRANYGYTF.

V and J are TRBV7-9 and TRBJ2-2; D might be TRBD2 (5 bases). The CDR3 extends over 16 amino acids. The V gene lost 8 bases and the J gene lost 0 bases, with 16 bases spanning the gap. In germline, CDR1 is SEHNR, CDR2 FQNEAQ (reference sequence). CDR3 protein: CASVFTGYSNTGELFF. DNA for the CDR3: TGTGCCAGCGTTTTTACGGGGTATTCGAACACCGGGGAGCTGTTTTTT.

The CDR3: CASSYRRGTDTQYF. In DNA form, the CDR3 reads TGTGCCAGCAGTTACCGGAGGGGAACAGATACGCAGTATTTT. The chain uses TRBV6-5 and TRBJ2-3; D is possibly TRBD2 (6 bases). CDR3 length: 14 amino acids. V dropped 2 bases and J dropped 3 bases, with 9 bases sitting between them. Germline values: CDR1 MNHEY, CDR2 SVGAGI.

The chain employs TRBV4-1 and TRBJ2-3; 12 bases line up with TRBD2. V lost 0 bases and J lost 5; bases outside the gene matches: 9. The CDR3 extends over 18 amino acids. Germline assignment: CDR1 MGHRA and CDR2 YSYEKL. CDR3 nucleotide sequence: TGCGCCAGCAGCCAAGATCGCTCTAGCGGGAGGGCCTTAGATACGCAGTATTTT. Translation: CASSQDRSSGRALDTQYF.

This clone was found a few times. Written as DNA, the CDR3 is TGTGCCACCAGCTACCGGGGGTTTGACACTGAAGCTTTCTTT. Its protein is CATSYRGFDTEAFF. This sequence joins TRBV15 and TRBJ1-1; TRBD1 might be the D (5 bases). Per germline, CDR1 LNHNV and CDR2 YYDKDF (reference sequence). The V gene lost 5 bases and the J gene lost 3 bases, with 13 bases spanning the gap. The CDR3 runs to 14 residues.